This T cell receptor (beta chain) appears in the sequencing data of a study of shared clonotypes between healthy human individuals. Study overall: Contributing individuals were a couple of females and three males aged 18 to 49. Regarding the study as a whole: All-four-donor shared clonotypes had higher generation probabilities than non-shared clonotypes did.

Original methodology: Without quality scores, immunoSEQ junctional reads could not be filtered like full-length reads. Here immunoSEQ multiplex PCR was the method, and the copy in TCRdb shows in-frame clones only, minus some. V and J calls and clone size come straight from that table; D and trimming were deduced from the DNA. This sample has over 2,000,000 clones, with about 94% found just once. Comments on this clone: Antigen: not known.

The V segment lost 5 bases and the J segment 3 bases; nucleotides outside the gene matches: 5. Germline V gives CDR1 SQVTM, CDR2 ANQGSEA. The CDR3 runs to 14 residues. The naive CD8 subset, CD45RO-negative cells positively selected for CCR7, excluded terminally differentiated effector memory CD45RA+ cells. This receptor was taken from a man aged 18 to 30 in good health. Some clones in this sample may be carry-over from other donors' samples. V usage is TRBV29-1 and J usage is TRBJ2-3, with 10 bases that match TRBD2. The source material was naive CD8+ T cells from PBMCs. Here the CDR3 DNA reads TGCAGCGTTCTAGCGGGAGTCGAAACAGATACGCAGTATTTT. Translated: CSVLAGVETDTQYF.